This T cell receptor beta chain was found in a study of CXCR3-negative and CXCR3-positive naive CD8 T cells. Study findings and constraints: Both naive subsets had comparably high diversity; memory CD8+ cells much lower. Naive cells with CXCR3 showed TRB CDR3s that were more hydrophobic than those in CXCR3-negative naive cells. Most assays used freshly isolated PBMCs, as cryopreservation partially reduced CXCR3. Memory cells showed distinct TRBV-TRBJ patterns, while the two naive subsets matched.

As regards this clonotype: Its specificity is unknown.

From germline, CDR1 is MNHNS and CDR2 SASEGT. The CDR3 runs 15 residues. Preparation of TRB cDNA libraries relied on 5' RACE carrying UMI labels. TCRdb reprocessed the 5' RACE reads and stores each CDR3 protein as one record, lacking DNA. The sample data list roughly 140,000 distinct CDR3 sequences. The origin of this receptor is a human donor in good health. Some clones in this sample may be carry-over from other donors' samples. Sample: naive CXCR3+ CD8+ T cells from blood. The subset denotes: CD45RO-CCR7+CD27+CD95- naive CD8+ T cells expressing CXCR3 (TNR3+). The chain joins TRBV6-1 to TRBJ2-7; there is no DNA to check the TCRdb D call of TRBD1. The CDR3 protein is CASSEAGQGLYEQYF.